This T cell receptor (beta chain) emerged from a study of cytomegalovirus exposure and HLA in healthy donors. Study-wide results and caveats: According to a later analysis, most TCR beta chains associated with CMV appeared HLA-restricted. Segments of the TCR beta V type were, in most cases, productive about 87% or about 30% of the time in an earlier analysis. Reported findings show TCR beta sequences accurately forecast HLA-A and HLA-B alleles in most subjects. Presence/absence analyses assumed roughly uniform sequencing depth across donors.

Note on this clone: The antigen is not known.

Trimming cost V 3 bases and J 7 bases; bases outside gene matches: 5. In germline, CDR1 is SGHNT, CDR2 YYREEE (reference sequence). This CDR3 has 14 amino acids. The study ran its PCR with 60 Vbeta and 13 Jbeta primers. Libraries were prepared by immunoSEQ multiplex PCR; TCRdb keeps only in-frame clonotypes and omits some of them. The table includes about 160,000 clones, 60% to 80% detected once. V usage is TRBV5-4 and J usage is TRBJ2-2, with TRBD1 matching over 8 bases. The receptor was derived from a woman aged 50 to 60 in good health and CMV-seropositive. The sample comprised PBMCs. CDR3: CASSSDRDNGELFF. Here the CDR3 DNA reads TGTGCCAGCAGCTCGGACAGGGATAACGGGGAGCTGTTTTTT.